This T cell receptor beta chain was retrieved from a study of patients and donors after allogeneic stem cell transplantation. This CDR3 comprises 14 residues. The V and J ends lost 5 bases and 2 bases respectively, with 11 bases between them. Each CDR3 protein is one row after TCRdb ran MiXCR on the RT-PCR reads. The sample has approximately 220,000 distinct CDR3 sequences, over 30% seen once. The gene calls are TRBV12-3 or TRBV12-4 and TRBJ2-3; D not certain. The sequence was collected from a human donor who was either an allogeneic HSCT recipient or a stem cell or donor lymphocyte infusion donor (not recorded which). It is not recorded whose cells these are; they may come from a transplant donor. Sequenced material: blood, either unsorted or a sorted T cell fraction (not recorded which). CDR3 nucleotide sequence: TGTGCCAGCAGTCCTCCCATACCCACAGATACGCAGTATTTT. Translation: CASSPPIPTDTQYF.